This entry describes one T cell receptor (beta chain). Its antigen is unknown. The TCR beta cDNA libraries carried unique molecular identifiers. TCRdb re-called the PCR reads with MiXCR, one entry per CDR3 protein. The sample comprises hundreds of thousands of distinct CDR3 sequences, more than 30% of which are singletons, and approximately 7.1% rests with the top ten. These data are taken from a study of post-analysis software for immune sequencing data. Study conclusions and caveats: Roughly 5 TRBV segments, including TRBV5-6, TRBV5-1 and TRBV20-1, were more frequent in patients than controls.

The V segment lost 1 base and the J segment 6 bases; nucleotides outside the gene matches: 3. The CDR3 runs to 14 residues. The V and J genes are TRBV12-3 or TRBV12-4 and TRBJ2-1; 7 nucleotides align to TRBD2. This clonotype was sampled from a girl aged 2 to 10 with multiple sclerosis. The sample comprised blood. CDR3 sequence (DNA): TGTGCCAGCAGTTTAGGCGGGGGAGGCAATGAGCAGTTCTTC. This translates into CASSLGGGGNEQFF.